The 24 T cell receptor beta chains given below trace back to one sample, sequenced in a study of blood T cell repertoires in COVID-19. Repertoires were generated with immunoSEQ multiplex PCR, while TCRdb's copy carries only in-frame clones and drops some. There are about 430,000 clones in the sample; 88% occur only once, and approximately 1.5% lies in the top ten. The sequenced sample was PBMCs or T cells enriched from blood (not recorded which). The receptors originated from a woman aged 18 to 35 who had been exposed to COVID-19.

The chain carries TRBV2 and TRBJ2-2; 13 nucleotides align to TRBD2. The CDR3 contains 18 residues. Trimming at V came to 7 bases and at J to 1 base, leaving 9 bases not matched to a gene. Germline loops: CDR1 SNHLY, CDR2 FYNNEI. The CDR3 region has the DNA TGTGCCAGCAATCTGGGACTAGCGGGAATGGGGAACACCGGGGAGCTGTTTTTT. Its protein is CASNLGLAGMGNTGELFF.

This clone showed up just a few times. The chain carries TRBV7-9 and TRBJ2-1, with 7 bases lining up with TRBD1. The length of the CDR3 is 12 residues. Trimming cost V 4 bases and J 8 bases; bases outside gene matches: 2. Germline CDR1 SEHNR, CDR2 FQNEAQ (reference sequence). The CDR3 protein is CASSSTGDEQFF. Here the CDR3 DNA reads TGTGCCAGCAGCTCAACAGGGGATGAGCAGTTCTTC.

The chain recombines TRBV6-5 with TRBJ1-6; D gene uncertain. The CDR3 is made up of 15 amino acids. CDR1 is MNHEY, CDR2 SVGAGI, per germline. Trimming cost V 8 bases and J 2 bases, with 13 bases left between them. As DNA, the CDR3 is TGTGCCAGCCCTGGCCGAGGCACCTATAATTCACCCCTCCACTTT. Translating gives CASPGRGTYNSPLHF.

The chain joins TRBV28 to TRBJ1-5, with 7 bases that match TRBD1. V trimming: 3 bases; J trimming: 2 bases; junction bases outside the gene matches: 4. The CDR3 has 15 amino acids. Germline V gene sequence: CDR1 MDHEN, CDR2 SYDVKM. The CDR3 spells CASSFGQAGNQPQHF. The DNA of the CDR3 is TGTGCCAGCAGTTTCGGACAGGCGGGCAATCAGCCCCAGCATTTT.

This clone was counted a single time. The V and J genes are TRBV28 and TRBJ2-3, with D unclear. V lost 7 bases to trimming and J lost 0 bases, with 14 bases between them. The V gene's germline CDR1 is MDHEN and CDR2 SYDVKM. The CDR3 runs to 15 residues. CDR3 loop: CASTSPEISTDTQYF. CDR3 nucleotide sequence: TGTGCCAGCACTTCTCCCGAGATAAGCACAGATACGCAGTATTTT.

The V call is TRBV7-3, the J call TRBJ2-5; 7 bases are a match to TRBD1. This CDR3 is 13 amino acids long. J lost 5 bases, V lost 5 bases, and 5 bases had no gene match. Per the germline V gene, CDR1 is SGHTA and CDR2 is FQGTGA. CDR3 region: CASSPRQGETQYF. The CDR3 DNA reads TGTGCCAGCAGCCCAAGACAGGGTGAGACCCAGTACTTC. Full variable domain (outside the CDR3, taken from reference TRBV7-3 and TRBJ2-5): GAGVSQTPSNKVTEKGKYVELRCDPISGHTALYWYRQSLGQGPEFLIYFQGTGAADDSGLPNDRFFAVRPEGSVSTLKIQRTERGDSAVYLCASSPRQGETQYFGPGTRLLVL.

This clone was detected only once. The rearrangement uses TRBV5-1 and TRBJ2-7, with 7 bases identical to TRBD1. The trim removed 5 bases at V and 6 bases at J, leaving 11 bases unmatched. The CDR3 consists of 14 residues. CDR1 and CDR2 (germline): SGHRS, YFSETQ. CDR3 residues: CASSSGQVLSEQYF. The DNA for the CDR3 is TGCGCCAGCAGTTCAGGACAGGTCCTAAGCGAGCAGTACTTC.

This clone was detected only a few times. The rearrangement links TRBV28 to TRBJ1-5; 8 bases are a match to TRBD1. CDR1 and CDR2 from the germline V gene are MDHEN and SYDVKM. The CDR3 runs 15 residues. The V and J ends lost 4 bases and 3 bases, in that order; junction bases with no gene match: 5. The CDR3 nucleotides read TGTGCCAGCAGTTCACCGACAGGGGTCAATCAGCCCCAGCATTTT. This codes for CASSSPTGVNQPQHF.

The chain joins TRBV3-1 (or the pseudogene TRBV3-2) to TRBJ2-3, with 9 bases fitting TRBD1. J gave up 0 bases and V 4 bases, and 11 bases lay outside the gene matches. Germline V gives CDR1 LGHDT, CDR2 YNNKEL (reference sequence). The CDR3 runs 18 residues. The CDR3 DNA reads as TGTGCCAGCAGCCGACTCCTCCGGGACAGGGTAAGCACAGATACGCAGTATTTT. Its translation: CASSRLLRDRVSTDTQYF.

This clone was seen just once. The chain carries TRBV5-6 and TRBJ2-7, with 7 bases matching TRBD1. CDR1 and CDR2 from the germline V gene are SGHDT and YYEEEE. V lost 1 base, J lost 3 bases, and 7 bases stayed unmatched. The CDR3 is made up of 15 amino acids. The CDR3: CASSLTGVGNYEQYF. The CDR3 DNA sequence: TGTGCCAGCAGCTTGACAGGGGTGGGAAACTACGAGCAGTACTTC.

The chain has TRBV10-1 and TRBJ1-2; 8 bases are shared with TRBD1. V was pared by 2 bases and J by 5 bases, with 1 base of the junction left unmatched. Germline V gene lookup returns CDR1 WNHNN and CDR2 SYGVQD (reference sequence). This CDR3 spans 13 amino acids. The CDR3 coding sequence is TGCGCCAGCAGTGAGGGACAGGGTTATGGCTACACCTTC. This codes for CASSEGQGYGYTF.

The chain carries TRBV19 and TRBJ2-3, with 7 bases matching TRBD1. The V gene end was trimmed by 3 bases and the J gene end by 3 bases; junction bases not matched to a gene: 6. The CDR3 is 15 residues long. Looked up from germline, CDR1 is LNHDA and CDR2 is SQIVND (reference sequence). For the CDR3, the DNA is TGTGCCAGTAGTATGTCGGGGACAGATACAGATACGCAGTATTTT. Protein: CASSMSGTDTDTQYF.

The V gene is TRBV25-1, the J gene TRBJ2-7; tentatively, D is TRBD1 (6 bases). The germline gives CDR1 MGHDK, CDR2 SYGVNS. V was trimmed by 4 bases and J by 3 bases, leaving 16 bases between them. The CDR3 totals 15 residues. The CDR3 reads CASSAVGALDYEQYF. In nucleotides, the CDR3 is TGTGCCAGCAGTGCTGTGGGGGCATTGGACTACGAGCAGTACTTC.

J is TRBJ1-2 and V is TRBV28; D may be TRBD1 (6 bases). V lost 3 bases to trimming and J lost 7 bases, with 15 bases between them. The CDR3 spans 14 residues. In germline, CDR1 is MDHEN, CDR2 SYDVKM. CDR3 sequence (DNA): TGTGCCAGCAGTTTCGCAGGACAGATACTTGGCTACACCTTC. This translates into CASSFAGQILGYTF.

This clone was seen more than once but under ten times. Other DNA sequences from this sample encode an identical CDR3 as well. The V gene is TRBV6-5, the J gene TRBJ2-7, with 7 bases that match TRBD1. CDR3 length: 14 residues. CDR1 MNHEY and CDR2 SVGAGI come from the germline V gene. The ends lost 0 bases at V and 3 bases at J; junction bases unmatched: 2. The chain's CDR3 is CASSYSGTDYEQYF. The CDR3 DNA reads as TGTGCCAGCAGTTACTCGGGGACAGACTACGAGCAGTACTTC.

The chain employs TRBV30 and TRBJ2-5; TRBD2 agrees at 11 bases. CDR3 length equals 14 residues. CDR1 is GTSNPN, CDR2 SVGIG, per germline (reference sequence). The V segment lost 2 bases and the J segment 4 bases; nucleotides outside the gene matches: 3. The CDR3 loop is CAWSLAGGRETQYF. The CDR3 nucleotides are TGTGCCTGGAGTTTAGCGGGGGGGAGAGAGACCCAGTACTTC.

The chain carries TRBV7-2 and TRBJ2-4, with a tentative D call TRBD2 (6 bases). Germline V gene sequence: CDR1 SGHTA, CDR2 FQGNSA. The CDR3 runs 15 residues. V lost 1 base to trimming and J lost 7 bases, with 14 bases between them. For the CDR3, the DNA is TGTGCCAGCAGCTTAGGCCTTTCTGGGGGGAACATTCAGTACTTC. Amino acids: CASSLGLSGGNIQYF.

The chain employs TRBV29-1 and TRBJ1-2; D unresolved. V shed 6 bases and J shed 7 bases, with 18 bases lying between them. The CDR3 runs 13 residues. The germline gives CDR1 SQVTM, CDR2 ANQGSEA. CDR3 DNA sequence: TGCAGCGTGGGCCCTGGGAGTCGAGGTGGCTACACCTTC. As protein: CSVGPGSRGGYTF.

The genes are TRBV6-4 and TRBJ2-7, with 8 bases lining up with TRBD2. Unmatched junction bases numbered 9, after V lost 7 bases and J lost 4 bases. Germline V gene data show CDR1 as MRHNA and CDR2 as SNTAGT. This CDR3 spans 14 amino acids. CDR3 DNA: TGTGCCAGCATTGAAGGGACTAGAGAATACGAGCAGTACTTC. Its protein product is CASIEGTREYEQYF.

For the CDR3, the DNA is TGTGCCAGCAGCATCGGACAGGGGGCGGGGGAGCAGTACTTC. It specifies CASSIGQGAGEQYF. The J gene is TRBJ2-7, the V gene TRBV11-3; 11 bases match TRBD1. This CDR3 comprises 14 residues. The germline V gene has CDR1 SGHNT and CDR2 YENEEA. The J segment lost 7 bases and the V segment lost 5 bases, leaving 7 bases of the junction unmatched.

On this clone: The sample carries other DNA sequences with the same CDR3. The chain links TRBV28 to TRBJ2-2; 11 bases line up with TRBD2. Trimming cost V 3 bases and J 3 bases; bases outside gene matches: 0. The length of the CDR3 is 15 residues. Germline values: CDR1 MDHEN, CDR2 SYDVKM. CDR3 DNA sequence: TGTGCCAGCAGTTTGGGACTAGCGGACACCGGGGAGCTGTTTTTT. This translates into CASSLGLADTGELFF.

This chain connects TRBV2 to TRBJ1-1; 7 bases are a match to TRBD1. Germline V gives CDR1 SNHLY, CDR2 FYNNEI. The CDR3 loop spans 14 amino acids. J lost 1 base, V lost 6 bases, and 5 bases had no gene match. CDR3: CASRPGTANTEAFF. The CDR3 region has the DNA TGTGCCAGCAGGCCCGGGACAGCGAACACTGAAGCTTTCTTT.

This chain links TRBV4-3 with TRBJ2-2, with D perhaps TRBD1 (6 bases). The V and J ends lost 0 bases and 0 bases respectively, with 11 bases between them. The CDR3 consists of 17 residues. In germline, CDR1 is LGHNA, CDR2 YSLEER. CDR3 residues: CASSQDSAGANTGELFF. The CDR3 DNA reads as TGCGCCAGCAGCCAAGACTCCGCAGGGGCGAACACCGGGGAGCTGTTTTTT.

Here the CDR3 DNA reads TGTGCCAGCAGCTTACAGTCCTTGGGAAACACCATATATTTT. The encoded protein is CASSLQSLGNTIYF. The chain has TRBV5-6 and TRBJ1-3; no reliable D call. Germline assignment: CDR1 SGHDT and CDR2 YYEEEE. The CDR3 sequence is 14 residues long. The V gene lost 2 bases and the J gene lost 4 bases, with 10 bases spanning the gap.